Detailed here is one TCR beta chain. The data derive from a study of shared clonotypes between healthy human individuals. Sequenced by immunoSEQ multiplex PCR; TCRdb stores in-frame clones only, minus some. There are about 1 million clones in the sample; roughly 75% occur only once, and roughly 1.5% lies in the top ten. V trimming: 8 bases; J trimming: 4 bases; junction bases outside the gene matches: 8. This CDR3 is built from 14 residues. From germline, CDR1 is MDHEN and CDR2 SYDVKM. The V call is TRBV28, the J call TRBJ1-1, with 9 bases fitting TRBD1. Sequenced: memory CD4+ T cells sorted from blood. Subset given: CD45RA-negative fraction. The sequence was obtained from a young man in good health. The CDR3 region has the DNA TGTGCCAGCGGCCTACAGGGACAGGGCACTGAAGCTTTCTTT. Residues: CASGLQGQGTEAFF.